The 28 T cell receptor beta chains below come from one sample, sequenced in a study of blood T cell repertoires in COVID-19. Measured with immunoSEQ multiplex PCR; TCRdb has only the in-frame clones, and not every one. The repertoire holds fewer than 300,000 clones, with around 89% as singletons. The sequencing input was peripheral blood. These TCRs come from a man in his sixties who had recovered from COVID-19.

The CDR3 reads CASSQGVSYEQYF. In DNA, the CDR3 is TGTGCCAGCAGCCAGGGGGTTTCCTACGAGCAGTACTTC. V usage is TRBV7-6 and J usage is TRBJ2-7, with 7 bases aligning to TRBD1. The CDR3 extends over 13 amino acids. Trimming took 5 bases from V and 1 from J; bases not matched to a gene: 2. Germline V gene data show CDR1 as SGHVS and CDR2 as FNYEAQ.

The V gene is TRBV28, the J gene TRBJ2-7; 8 bases align to TRBD1. V gave up 6 bases and J gave up 3 bases; unmatched junction bases: 16. This CDR3 is 17 amino acids long. CDR1 is MDHEN and CDR2 is SYDVKM in the germline V gene. CDR3 sequence: CASSLPGAGGIVYEQYF. The CDR3 DNA reads as TGTGCCAGCAGCCTCCCGGGGGCAGGGGGCATTGTCTACGAGCAGTACTTC.

The chain uses TRBV5-8 and TRBJ1-3; possibly TRBD1 for D (6 bases). CDR3 length: 15 amino acids. Germline CDR1 and CDR2: SGHTS and YDEGEE. Trimming left V 4 bases short and J 0 bases short, with 11 bases between. CDR3 in DNA: TGTGCCAGCAGCCAAGGACAGAACTCTGGAAACACCATATATTTT. Translation: CASSQGQNSGNTIYF.

This chain connects TRBV7-3 to TRBJ2-5, with 12 bases fitting TRBD2. Unmatched junction bases numbered 4, after V lost 6 bases and J lost 5 bases. The CDR3 consists of 14 residues. Germline V gene data show CDR1 as SGHTA and CDR2 as FQGTGA. The CDR3 loop is CASSLAGGLETQYF. The CDR3 region has the DNA TGTGCCAGCAGTCTAGCGGGGGGGCTTGAGACCCAGTACTTC.

V usage is TRBV7-2 and J usage is TRBJ1-1, with no clear D. The CDR3 sequence is 15 residues long. Per the germline V gene, CDR1 is SGHTA and CDR2 is FQGNSA. V lost 1 base to trimming and J lost 0 bases, with 9 bases between them. CDR3 in amino acids: CASSLDTAMNTEAFF. As DNA, the CDR3 is TGTGCCAGCAGCTTAGACACAGCCATGAACACTGAAGCTTTCTTT.

CDR3 sequence reads: CASSSRDRPYGYTF. CDR3 coding DNA: TGTGCCAGCAGTTCCCGGGACAGACCCTATGGCTACACCTTC. This rearrangement joins TRBV27 to TRBJ1-2; 7 bases are a match to TRBD1. Germline trimming cut 4 bases from V and 4 bases from J; bases unmatched to any gene: 6. Germline assignment: CDR1 MNHEY and CDR2 SMNVEV (reference sequence). The CDR3 is 14 residues long.

This chain links TRBV5-1 with TRBJ1-5; 7 bases match TRBD1. The CDR3 extends over 15 amino acids. CDR1 and CDR2 (germline): SGHRS, YFSETQ. The V and J ends lost 4 bases and 4 bases, in that order; junction bases with no gene match: 8. CDR3 region: CASSVGTDQNQPQHF. The CDR3 DNA reads TGCGCCAGCAGCGTCGGGACAGACCAAAATCAGCCCCAGCATTTT.

This clone showed up just once. The chain couples TRBV5-1 to TRBJ1-4; D gene unclear. Deletions cut 5 bases from V and 5 bases from J, with 13 bases between. The CDR3 is 14 residues long. Germline CDR1 SGHRS, CDR2 YFSETQ. The CDR3: CASRRTLGNEKLFF. As DNA, the CDR3 is TGCGCCAGCAGACGAACGCTCGGGAATGAAAAACTGTTTTTT.

The chain couples TRBV12-3 or TRBV12-4 to TRBJ2-1, with 9 bases identical to TRBD1. The ends lost 4 bases at V and 15 bases at J; junction bases unmatched: 7. The CDR3 totals 12 residues. The CDR3 is CASSSGTGTPFF. CDR3 in DNA: TGTGCCAGCAGTTCCGGGACAGGGACCCCGTTCTTC.

The V gene is TRBV11-2, the J gene TRBJ1-2; TRBD1 might be the D (5 bases). CDR1 is SGHAT and CDR2 is FQNNGV in the germline V gene. The CDR3 consists of 13 residues. Trimming took 7 bases from V and 4 from J, leaving 13 bases between them. The CDR3 is CASTLQGFYGYTF. DNA of the CDR3: TGTGCCAGCACCCTTCAGGGATTCTATGGCTACACCTTC.

The chain is built from TRBV5-1 and TRBJ1-2; D is unresolved. Germline CDR1 and CDR2: SGHRS and YFSETQ. V lost 1 base to trimming and J lost 6 bases, with 7 bases between them. The CDR3 is 12 amino acids. The CDR3 protein is CASSLPGNGYTF. CDR3 in DNA: TGCGCCAGCAGCTTGCCCGGGAATGGCTACACCTTC.

This clone was found once. The V and J genes are TRBV7-8 and TRBJ2-3; TRBD2 matches at 9 bases. The CDR3 is made up of 16 amino acids. V lost 1 base and J lost 2; bases outside the gene matches: 4. CDR1 and CDR2 (germline): SGHVS, FQNEAQ. The CDR3 bases are TGTGCCAGCAGCTTAGGGACTAGCGTATACACAGATACGCAGTATTTT. Its translation: CASSLGTSVYTDTQYF.

The gene calls are TRBV5-3 and TRBJ2-3; 10 nucleotides agree with TRBD1. TRBV5-3 is placed among ORFs of uncertain function. After removal of 4 bases from V and 7 bases from J, the junction contained 6 bases not matched to a gene. The CDR3 spans 14 residues. CDR3 nucleotide sequence: TGTGCCAGAAGCATCCGACAGGGGGCACATACGCAGTATTTT. Translated, it gives CARSIRQGAHTQYF.

V is TRBV6-6 and J is TRBJ1-5; the D gene is possibly TRBD1 (5 bases). Per the germline V gene, CDR1 is MNHNY and CDR2 is SVGAGI (reference sequence). This CDR3 contains 16 residues. Deletions cut 8 bases from V and 4 bases from J, with 21 bases between. This CDR3 reads CASAPVDKGTNQPQHF. The DNA of the CDR3 is TGTGCCAGCGCTCCCGTGGACAAGGGGACTAATCAGCCCCAGCATTTT.

The chain uses TRBV19 and TRBJ2-3; 13 bases map to TRBD2. Germline assignment: CDR1 LNHDA and CDR2 SQIVND (reference sequence). V lost 5 bases and J lost 6; bases outside the gene matches: 5. This CDR3 is built from 15 residues. The CDR3 loop is CASSDGTSGADTQYF. The CDR3 DNA reads as TGTGCCAGTAGTGACGGGACTAGCGGGGCGGATACGCAGTATTTT.

The chain links TRBV6-5 to TRBJ2-7; 9 bases map to TRBD2. Germline V lookup: CDR1 MNHEY, CDR2 SVGAGI. V gave up 6 bases and J gave up 2 bases; unmatched junction bases: 5. There are 14 residues in the CDR3. The CDR3: CASRQTSGTYEQYF. The CDR3 DNA reads as TGTGCCAGCAGGCAGACTAGCGGAACCTACGAGCAGTACTTC.

Here the CDR3 DNA reads TGTGCCAGCATTCGGGGGAGCACTGAAGCTTTCTTT. It is translated as CASIRGSTEAFF. The V gene is TRBV2, the J gene TRBJ1-1, with D perhaps TRBD1 (5 bases). Trimming left V 7 bases short and J 4 bases short, with 10 bases between. Germline CDR1 reads SNHLY; CDR2 reads FYNNEI. The CDR3 spans 12 residues. Drawing the rest from reference TRBV2 and TRBJ1-1, the complete variable domain is EPEVTQTPSHQVTQMGQEVILRCVPISNHLYFYWYRQILGQKVEFLVSFYNNEISEKSEIFDDQFSVERPDGSNFTLKIRSTKLEDSAMYFCASIRGSTEAFFGQGTRLTVV.

This sequence joins TRBV5-6 and TRBJ1-2; D possibly corresponds to TRBD1 (5 bases). Looked up from germline, CDR1 is SGHDT and CDR2 is YYEEEE. Trimming stripped 2 bases from V and 8 bases from J, with 16 bases between. The CDR3 is made up of 14 amino acids. CDR3 nucleotide sequence: TGTGCCAGCAGCTTACAACAGGCCCCAGGGGGCTACACCTTC. Its translation is CASSLQQAPGGYTF. Based on the CDR3 plus reference TRBV5-6 and TRBJ1-2, the full variable domain is DAGVTQSPTHLIKTRGQQVTLRCSPKSGHDTVSWYQQALGQGPQFIFQYYEEEERQRGNFPDRFSGHQFPNYSSELNVNALLLGDSALYLCASSLQQAPGGYTFGSGTRLTVV.

The rearrangement uses TRBV7-9 and TRBJ1-2; no reliable D call. V lost 4 bases and J lost 4, with 13 bases in between. The CDR3 consists of 14 residues. CDR1 and CDR2 from the germline V gene are SEHNR and FQNEAQ (reference sequence). CDR3 sequence (DNA): TGTGCCAGCAGCTCCCCCGCGGATCTCTATGGCTACACCTTC. It codes for CASSSPADLYGYTF. Full variable domain (outside the CDR3, taken from reference TRBV7-9 and TRBJ1-2): DTGVSQNPRHKITKRGQNVTFRCDPISEHNRLYWYRQTLGQGPEFLTYFQNEAQLEKSRLLSDRFSAERPKGSFSTLEIQRTEQGDSAMYLCASSSPADLYGYTFGSGTRLTVV.

The genes are TRBV19 and TRBJ2-1; D possibly corresponds to TRBD1 (5 bases). Germline V gene data show CDR1 as LNHDA and CDR2 as SQIVND (reference sequence). The V gene lost 2 bases and the J gene lost 0 bases, with 11 bases spanning the gap. The CDR3 has 16 amino acids. The CDR3 DNA follows: TGTGCCAGTAGTATAATAGGGGTTGGCTCCTACAATGAGCAGTTCTTC. Its translation: CASSIIGVGSYNEQFF.

This sequence joins TRBV3-1 (or the pseudogene TRBV3-2) and TRBJ1-1, with D possibly matching TRBD1 (5 bases). V was trimmed by 1 base and J by 1 base, leaving 13 bases between them. Germline V gene sequence: CDR1 LGHDT, CDR2 YNNKEL (reference sequence). The CDR3 totals 16 residues. Here the CDR3 DNA reads TGTGCCAGCAGCCAAGTCCCCTGGGGGGGGAACACTGAAGCTTTCTTT. This translates into CASSQVPWGGNTEAFF.

The chain combines TRBV5-1 with TRBJ2-5; 8 bases agree with TRBD2. CDR1 and CDR2 (germline): SGHRS, YFSETQ. This CDR3 has 17 residues. After removal of 2 bases from V and 1 base from J, the junction contained 10 bases not matched to a gene. CDR3 coding DNA: TGCGCCAGCAGCTTTCAACCGGGACTAGTGTCCCAAGAGACCCAGTACTTC. It codes for CASSFQPGLVSQETQYF.

The chain combines TRBV5-1 with TRBJ2-1; 7 bases align to TRBD1. V was clipped by 8 bases and J by 0 bases; unmatched bases: 5. From germline, CDR1 is SGHRS and CDR2 YFSETQ. There are 14 residues in the CDR3. CDR3 sequence: CASSRDSSYNEQFF. The CDR3 DNA follows: TGCGCCAGTTCCCGGGACAGCTCCTACAATGAGCAGTTCTTC.

The chain employs TRBV4-2 and TRBJ1-1; D possibly corresponds to TRBD1 (5 bases). The CDR3 spans 14 residues. Germline values: CDR1 LGHNA, CDR2 YNFKEQ. V lost 0 bases, J lost 9 bases, and 14 bases lay in between. In DNA form, the CDR3 reads TGTGCCAGCAGCCAAGACAAGGGGCAGGATAAAGCTTTCTTT. Its translation: CASSQDKGQDKAFF.

The rearrangement joins TRBV7-2 to TRBJ2-7, with no clear D. The CDR3 is made up of 13 amino acids. The germline V gene encodes CDR1 SGHTA and CDR2 FQGNSA. Trimming removed 5 bases at V and 4 bases at J, with 12 bases between. The chain's CDR3 is CASSAALSYEQYF. CDR3 sequence (DNA): TGTGCCAGCAGCGCGGCCCTATCTTACGAGCAGTACTTC.

The rearrangement links TRBV28 to TRBJ1-4; TRBD1 matches at 9 bases. From germline, CDR1 is MDHEN and CDR2 SYDVKM. This CDR3 region has 15 residues. V shed 3 bases and J 3 bases; nucleotides not matched to a gene: 2. CDR3 residues: CASSFGDRANEKLFF. CDR3 nucleotide sequence: TGTGCCAGCAGTTTCGGGGACAGGGCTAATGAAAAACTGTTTTTT.

This clone was counted once. The rearrangement uses TRBV4-1 and TRBJ1-1, with TRBD1 identical over 8 bases. There are 14 residues in the CDR3. V gave up 4 bases and J gave up 4 bases; unmatched junction bases: 5. Germline CDR1 is MGHRA and CDR2 is YSYEKL. The DNA for the CDR3 is TGCGCCAGCAGCCTCTGGACAGGGCCCACTGAAGCTTTCTTT. This sequence encodes CASSLWTGPTEAFF.

The chain joins TRBV3-1 (or the pseudogene TRBV3-2) to TRBJ2-5; D unresolved. Germline values: CDR1 LGHDT, CDR2 YNNKEL (reference sequence). V was clipped by 0 bases and J by 2 bases, with 7 bases between them. The CDR3 is 14 residues long. CDR3 residues: CASSQEILQETQYF. For the CDR3, the DNA is TGTGCCAGCAGCCAAGAGATACTACAAGAGACCCAGTACTTC.